These 26 T cell receptor beta chains originate from one sample sequenced in a study of OX40 agonist ivuxolimab in advanced cancers. The table came from immunoSEQ multiplex PCR; TCRdb's copy has only in-frame clones and leaves some out. The data show tens of thousands of clones, 80% to 95% seen once. The specimen was CD4+ or CD8+ T cells sorted from blood, collected in a trial of the OX40 agonist ivuxolimab. Source of these receptors: an adult with an advanced solid tumor such as melanoma, head and neck, liver or kidney cancer.

The V and J genes are TRBV30 and TRBJ2-7, with D hard to call. Per the germline V gene, CDR1 is GTSNPN and CDR2 is SVGIG (reference sequence). Trimming cost V 5 bases and J 3 bases, with 8 bases left between them. This CDR3 has 11 amino acids. For the CDR3, the DNA is TGTGCCTGGGGACGGAACTACGAGCAGTACTTC. It specifies CAWGRNYEQYF.

This rearrangement joins TRBV7-2 to TRBJ1-1; 8 bases match TRBD1. The CDR3 sequence is 13 residues long. V lost 8 bases, J lost 4 bases, and 6 bases stayed unmatched. Germline loops: CDR1 SGHTA, CDR2 FQGNSA. Written as DNA, the CDR3 is TGTGCCAGCGGGCAGGGGGCGGGCACTGAAGCTTTCTTT. Translating it yields CASGQGAGTEAFF.

This clone showed up just a few times. The chain has TRBV7-9 and TRBJ2-7; unclear D gene. CDR3 size: 9 residues. Germline V gives CDR1 SEHNR, CDR2 FQNEAQ (reference sequence). V lost 11 bases and J lost 3, with 5 bases in between. CDR3 amino acids: CARDYEQYF. CDR3 bases: TGTGCCCGCGACTACGAGCAGTACTTC.

The J gene is TRBJ2-1, the V gene TRBV10-3; 9 bases are a match to TRBD1. The CDR3 sequence is 14 residues long. The trim removed 3 bases at V and 6 bases at J, leaving 3 bases unmatched. Germline CDR1 and CDR2: ENHRY and SYGVKD. In DNA, the CDR3 is TGTGCCATCAGTGATGGGACAGGGTCCAATGAGCAGTTCTTC. Amino acids: CAISDGTGSNEQFF.

This sequence joins TRBV9 and TRBJ2-5; the D is unclear. V dropped 4 bases and J dropped 1 base, with 17 bases sitting between them. In germline, CDR1 is SGDLS, CDR2 YYNGEE. The CDR3 is 16 residues long. The CDR3 coding sequence is TGTGCCAGCAGCCCCTTCGCAGGATTGGGCCAAGAGACCCAGTACTTC. This sequence encodes CASSPFAGLGQETQYF.

This chain uses TRBV10-2 with TRBJ2-7; maybe TRBD2 (6 bases). Trimming removed 8 bases at V and 6 bases at J, with 14 bases between. Germline lookup yields CDR1 WSHSY and CDR2 SAAADI. The CDR3 runs to 12 residues. CDR3: CASAEGGGEQYF. The DNA for the CDR3 is TGCGCCAGCGCGGAGGGCGGAGGCGAGCAGTACTTC.

The V gene is TRBV7-3, the J gene TRBJ2-7, with TRBD1 identical over 9 bases. V gave up 4 bases and J gave up 5 bases; unmatched junction bases: 3. The germline CDR1 and CDR2 sequences are SGHTA and FQGTGA. The CDR3 is made up of 13 amino acids. The CDR3 coding sequence is TGTGCCAGCAGCTCGGACAGGGGCCACGAGCAGTACTTC. Residues: CASSSDRGHEQYF.

This rearrangement joins TRBV7-9 to TRBJ1-2, with 7 bases lining up with TRBD1. The length of the CDR3 is 15 residues. V was clipped by 3 bases and J by 0 bases; unmatched bases: 4. Germline V lookup: CDR1 SEHNR, CDR2 FQNEAQ (reference sequence). In DNA form, the CDR3 reads TGTGCCAGCAGCTTCTGGGACAGCCCTAACTATGGCTACACCTTC. Protein: CASSFWDSPNYGYTF.

This clone was seen a handful of times. V gene TRBV28 combines with J gene TRBJ2-7, with no clear D. V was pared by 4 bases and J by 5 bases, with 6 bases between. Per the germline V gene, CDR1 is MDHEN and CDR2 is SYDVKM. The CDR3 runs to 11 residues. CDR3 amino acids: CASSYPDEQYF. The CDR3 DNA sequence: TGTGCCAGCAGTTATCCGGACGAGCAGTACTTC.

The gene calls are TRBV9 and TRBJ2-1, with 9 bases matching TRBD2. This CDR3 is 15 amino acids long. V lost 7 bases, J lost 6 bases, and 11 bases stayed unmatched. CDR1 and CDR2 from the germline V gene are SGDLS and YYNGEE. This CDR3 is CASSISGSTVNEQFF. The CDR3 DNA is TGTGCCAGCTCCATTAGCGGGAGTACTGTCAATGAGCAGTTCTTC.

The chain combines TRBV11-2 with TRBJ2-7; the D gene is possibly TRBD2 (5 bases). V was shortened by 4 bases and J by 3 bases, with 10 bases between the two germline ends. This CDR3 region has 13 residues. Per germline, CDR1 SGHAT and CDR2 FQNNGV. Here the CDR3 reads CASSWEINYEQYF. The CDR3 DNA reads as TGTGCCAGCAGCTGGGAGATCAACTACGAGCAGTACTTC.

The chain has TRBV7-8 and TRBJ2-7; D remains unclear. CDR3 length: 16 amino acids. CDR1 and CDR2 from the germline V gene are SGHVS and FQNEAQ. The V end lost 5 bases, the J end lost 6 bases, and 23 bases lay between the germline ends. CDR3 coding DNA: TGTGCCAGCAGCCCCGACACCGATAGCTTTGAGAGCGAGCAGTACTTC. It translates to CASSPDTDSFESEQYF.

The chain recombines TRBV10-3 with TRBJ1-3; D is unclear. Germline CDR1 ENHRY, CDR2 SYGVKD. V was shortened by 6 bases and J by 0 bases, with 9 bases between the two germline ends. The CDR3 runs 14 residues. CDR3 loop: CAISLDYSGNTIYF. CDR3 coding DNA: TGTGCCATCAGCCTTGACTACTCTGGAAACACCATATATTTT.

The rearrangement links TRBV11-2 to TRBJ2-5, with a tentative D call TRBD2 (5 bases). Germline loops: CDR1 SGHAT, CDR2 FQNNGV. The CDR3 is 12 amino acids. This chain's CDR3 is CATGSFQETQYF. The CDR3 DNA is TGTGCAACGGGGAGCTTTCAAGAGACCCAGTACTTC. Using reference TRBV11-2 and TRBJ2-5 for the parts outside the CDR3, the full variable domain is EAGVAQSPRYKIIEKRQSVAFWCNPISGHATLYWYQQILGQGPKLLIQFQNNGVVDDSQLPKDRFSAERLKGVDSTLKIQPAKLEDSAVYLCATGSFQETQYFGPGTRLLVL.

J is TRBJ2-3 and V is TRBV5-4, with D perhaps matching TRBD1 or TRBD2 (6 bases each). CDR1 is SGHNT and CDR2 is YYREEE in the germline V gene (reference sequence). Trimming removed 4 bases at V and 1 base at J, with 13 bases between. The CDR3 sequence is 15 residues long. CDR3 protein: CASSIGRGRTDTQYF. In DNA form, the CDR3 reads TGTGCCAGCAGCATTGGACGGGGGCGCACAGATACGCAGTATTTT.

The rearrangement links TRBV6-6 to TRBJ2-1; no clear D. The CDR3 runs 15 residues. Per the germline V gene, CDR1 is MNHNY and CDR2 is SVGAGI (reference sequence). V gave up 2 bases and J gave up 0 bases, with 8 bases separating them. As DNA, the CDR3 is TGTGCCAGCAGTTACGACCATAGCTCCTACAATGAGCAGTTCTTC. It yields the protein CASSYDHSSYNEQFF.

The chain links TRBV14 to TRBJ2-7, with D possibly matching TRBD1 (5 bases). The ends were cut back, 0 bases at V and 2 bases at J, with 8 bases in the middle. The germline V gene has CDR1 SGHDN and CDR2 FVKESK. The CDR3 consists of 14 residues. The CDR3 protein is CASSQDAGPYEQYF. The CDR3, as DNA: TGTGCCAGCAGCCAAGATGCAGGGCCCTACGAGCAGTACTTC.

The CDR3 DNA follows: TGTGCCAGCAGCCAGTTCACCGGGACAGAAAATTACAATGAGCAGTTCTTC. Protein: CASSQFTGTENYNEQFF. The chain uses TRBV4-2 and TRBJ2-1, with TRBD1 matching 7 bases. With V trimmed by 3 bases and J by 4 bases, 12 bases remained unmatched. CDR1 and CDR2 (germline): LGHNA, YNFKEQ. The CDR3 contains 17 residues.

This chain uses TRBV4-1 with TRBJ1-1, with no clear D. Germline values: CDR1 MGHRA, CDR2 YSYEKL. V lost 1 base to trimming and J lost 1 base, with 16 bases between them. The CDR3 runs 17 residues. The CDR3, as DNA: TGCGCCAGCAGCCAAGTGGGGATGTTTGATTCGAACACTGAAGCTTTCTTT. This translates into CASSQVGMFDSNTEAFF.

This sequence joins TRBV4-1 and TRBJ1-5; the D is unclear. The CDR3 has 15 residues. Germline lookup yields CDR1 MGHRA and CDR2 YSYEKL. The V gene lost 0 bases and the J gene lost 0 bases, with 6 bases spanning the gap. For the CDR3, the DNA is TGCGCCAGCAGCCAAGACAGGTATAGCAATCAGCCCCAGCATTTT. Translating gives CASSQDRYSNQPQHF.

The chain recombines TRBV11-1 with TRBJ2-3, with 11 bases matching TRBD1. Germline CDR1 reads SGHAT; CDR2 reads FQDESV (reference sequence). V dropped 3 bases and J dropped 1; count of bases not matched to a gene: 3. This CDR3 has 16 amino acids. DNA of the CDR3: TGTGCCAGCAGCTTGAGGGACAGGGGGGGCACAGATACGCAGTATTTT. Translated: CASSLRDRGGTDTQYF.

The V and J genes are TRBV6-6 and TRBJ2-7; tentative D call: TRBD1 (7 bases). Trimming cost V 4 bases and J 5 bases, with 15 bases left between them. CDR3 length: 14 residues. The germline V gene has CDR1 MNHNY and CDR2 SVGAGI (reference sequence). This CDR3 reads CASSLNRGGDEQYF. In DNA, the CDR3 is TGTGCCAGCAGTTTGAACAGGGGAGGCGACGAGCAGTACTTC.

The chain uses TRBV29-1 and TRBJ2-1; D uncertain. The germline CDR1 and CDR2 sequences are SQVTM and ANQGSEA. Trimming pared 5 bases from V and 2 bases from J, leaving 4 bases between. CDR3 size: 11 residues. CDR3 amino acids: CSVSAYNEQFF. As DNA, the CDR3 is TGCAGCGTTAGCGCCTACAATGAGCAGTTCTTC.

The rearrangement links TRBV15 to TRBJ1-2; 9 bases match TRBD1. This CDR3 contains 14 residues. Germline V CDR1 and CDR2: LNHNV, YYDKDF (reference sequence). V gave up 5 bases and J gave up 2 bases; unmatched junction bases: 3. As DNA, the CDR3 is TGTGCCACCAGCCCGGGACAGGGAAACTATGGCTACACCTTC. Protein sequence: CATSPGQGNYGYTF. Using reference TRBV15 and TRBJ1-2 for the parts outside the CDR3, the full variable domain is DAMVIQNPRYQVTQFGKPVTLSCSQTLNHNVMYWYQQKSSQAPKLLFHYYDKDFNNEADTPDNFQSRRPNTSFCFLDIRSPGLGDTAMYLCATSPGQGNYGYTFGSGTRLTVV.

This chain connects TRBV19 to TRBJ2-3; TRBD1 might be the D (6 bases). The length of the CDR3 is 14 residues. Germline CDR1 LNHDA, CDR2 SQIVND (reference sequence). Trimming left V 3 bases short and J 4 bases short, with 11 bases between. The CDR3: CASSMVGAADTQYF. The CDR3 DNA is TGTGCCAGTAGTATGGTGGGGGCTGCAGATACGCAGTATTTT.

The chain couples TRBV2 to TRBJ1-2; TRBD1 might be the D (6 bases). Trimming stripped 8 bases from V and 8 bases from J, with 18 bases between. The CDR3 covers 13 residues. Per the germline V gene, CDR1 is SNHLY and CDR2 is FYNNEI. The CDR3 bases are TGTGCCAGCCCCCACCCAGGGGCGCGAGGCTACACCTTC. Amino acid sequence: CASPHPGARGYTF.